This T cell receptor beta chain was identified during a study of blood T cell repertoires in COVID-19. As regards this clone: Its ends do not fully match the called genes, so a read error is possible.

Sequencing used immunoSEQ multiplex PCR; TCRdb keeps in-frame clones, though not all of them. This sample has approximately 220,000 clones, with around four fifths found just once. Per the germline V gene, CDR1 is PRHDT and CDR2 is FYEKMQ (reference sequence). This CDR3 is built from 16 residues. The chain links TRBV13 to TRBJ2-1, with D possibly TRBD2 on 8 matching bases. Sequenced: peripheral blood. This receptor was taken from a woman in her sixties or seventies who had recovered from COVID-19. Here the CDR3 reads CASSLGGGGRTSEQFF. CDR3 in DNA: TGTGCCAGCAGCCTAGGGGGCGGGGGGCGTACAAGTGAGCAGTTCTTC.